This T cell receptor (beta chain) was recovered during a study of type 1 regulatory T cells. Germline V gives CDR1 SGHRS, CDR2 YFSETQ. This CDR3 has 15 amino acids. Trimming pared 1 base from V and 0 bases from J, leaving 11 bases between. Turning to this clonotype: Antigen: not known.

In TCRdb, the reads were re-called with MiXCR into one record per CDR3 protein. The sample lists approximately 42,000 distinct CDR3 sequences; about 12% were seen once. The rearrangement links TRBV5-1 to TRBJ2-7; D uncertain. The TCR comes from a human donor in good health. The sequenced sample consisted of cultured non-Tr1 T cells, either the whole culture or a sorted T cell fraction (not recorded which). The CDR3 spells CASSLFAGSSYEQYF. The CDR3 DNA is TGCGCCAGCAGCTTGTTCGCAGGCAGCTCCTACGAGCAGTACTTC.